This TCR beta chain emerged from a study of blood T cell repertoires in COVID-19. This CDR3 is 13 amino acids long. V gave up 3 bases and J gave up 5 bases, with 8 bases separating them. Germline V gene lookup returns CDR1 MDHEN and CDR2 SYDVKM. This clone was counted only a few times. Sequenced by immunoSEQ multiplex PCR; TCRdb stores in-frame clones only, minus some. The data show over 130,000 clones, under 85% seen once. Sequencing used PBMCs or T cells enriched from blood (not recorded which). This TCR came from a woman aged 18-29 years who had been exposed to COVID-19. The chain couples TRBV28 to TRBJ1-5; D unresolved. CDR3 bases: TGTGCCAGCAGTTTCCCCGGAGATCAGCCCCAGCATTTT. It yields the protein CASSFPGDQPQHF.